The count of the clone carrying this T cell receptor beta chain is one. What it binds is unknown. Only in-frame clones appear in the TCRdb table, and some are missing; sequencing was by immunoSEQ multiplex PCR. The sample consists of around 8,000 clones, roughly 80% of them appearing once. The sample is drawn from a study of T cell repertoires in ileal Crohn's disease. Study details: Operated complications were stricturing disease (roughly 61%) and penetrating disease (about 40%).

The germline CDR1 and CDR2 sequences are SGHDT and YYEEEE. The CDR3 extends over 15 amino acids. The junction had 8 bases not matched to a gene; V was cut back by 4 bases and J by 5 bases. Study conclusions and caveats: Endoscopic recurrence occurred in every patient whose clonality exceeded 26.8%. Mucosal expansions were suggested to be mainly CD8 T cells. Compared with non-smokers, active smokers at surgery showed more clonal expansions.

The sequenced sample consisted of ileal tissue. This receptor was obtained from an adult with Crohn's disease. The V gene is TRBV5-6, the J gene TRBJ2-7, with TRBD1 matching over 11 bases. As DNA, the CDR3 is TGTGCCAGCAGCAACCGCGGGACAGGGGGTCACGAGCAGTACTTC. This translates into CASSNRGTGGHEQYF.